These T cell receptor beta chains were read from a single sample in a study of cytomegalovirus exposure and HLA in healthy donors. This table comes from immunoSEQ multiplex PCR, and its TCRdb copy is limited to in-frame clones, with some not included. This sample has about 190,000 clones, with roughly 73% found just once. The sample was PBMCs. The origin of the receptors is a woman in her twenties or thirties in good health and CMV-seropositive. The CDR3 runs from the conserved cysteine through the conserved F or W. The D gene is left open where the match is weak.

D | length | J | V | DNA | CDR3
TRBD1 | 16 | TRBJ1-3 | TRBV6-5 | TGTGCCAGCAGTTACCAGGGGGGACTGGCCGGAAACACCATATATTTT | CASSYQGGLAGNTIYF
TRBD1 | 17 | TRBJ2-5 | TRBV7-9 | TGTGCCAGCAGCCCCGGCCTCGGACAGGGACCTCAAGAGACCCAGTACTTC | CASSPGLGQGPQETQYF
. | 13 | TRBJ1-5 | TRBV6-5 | TGTGCCAGCAGTCTCACAGCCCGGCAGCCCCAGCATTTT | CASSLTARQPQHF
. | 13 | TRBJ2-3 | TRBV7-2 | TGTGCCAGCAGCTTCCTAAGCACAGATACGCAGTATTTT | CASSFLSTDTQYF
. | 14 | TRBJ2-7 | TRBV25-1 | TGTGCCAGCAGCCGGGAAGACATACGGGCCCAGCAGTACTTC | CASSREDIRAQQYF
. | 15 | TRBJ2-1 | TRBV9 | TGTGCCAGCAGCTCGATCGGGGGGCCCTACAATGAGCAGTTCTTC | CASSSIGGPYNEQFF
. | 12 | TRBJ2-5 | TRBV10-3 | TGTGCCATCAGTCGAGGTCAAGAGACCCAGTACTTC | CAISRGQETQYF
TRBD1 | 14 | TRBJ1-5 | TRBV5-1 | TGCGCCAGCAGCTGGGGGACAGGCAATCAGCCCCAGCATTTT | CASSWGTGNQPQHF
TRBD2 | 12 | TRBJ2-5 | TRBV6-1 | TGTGCCAGCAGCGGGGGGCAAGAGACCCAGTACTTC | CASSGGQETQYF
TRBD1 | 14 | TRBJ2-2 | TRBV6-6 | TGTGCCAGCACCCCGGGACAGGTTAACGGGGAGCTGTTTTTT | CASTPGQVNGELFF
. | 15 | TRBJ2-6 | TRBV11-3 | TGTGCCAGCAGCACCGGAGTAGCCGGGGCCAACGTCCTGACTTTC | CASSTGVAGANVLTF
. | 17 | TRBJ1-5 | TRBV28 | TGTGCCAGCAGTTTATGGGGCGGGGATTATAGCAATCAGCCCCAGCATTTT | CASSLWGGDYSNQPQHF
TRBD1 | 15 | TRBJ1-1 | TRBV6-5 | TGTGCCAGCAGGATACGGACAGGGGTGAACACTGAAGCTTTCTTT | CASRIRTGVNTEAFF